The 7 T cell receptor beta chains in this list originate from one sample, sequenced in a study of T cell changes during pregnancy in multiple sclerosis. Clones were read by immunoSEQ multiplex PCR, and TCRdb kept only the in-frame ones, dropping some. The sample includes roughly 84,000 clones, 90% to 95% seen only once; the top ten take more than 1.1%. The sequencing here drew on peripheral blood, taken in the third trimester of pregnancy. The source is a female donor in good health, enrolled as a control in a pregnancy study.

The chain recombines TRBV2 with TRBJ2-5; 8 bases fit TRBD2. Germline values: CDR1 SNHLY, CDR2 FYNNEI. The junction had 4 bases not matched to a gene; V was cut back by 7 bases and J by 3 bases. This CDR3 region has 13 residues. CDR3 bases: TGTGCCAGCATGCGAGCGGGAGAAGAGACCCAGTACTTC. This sequence encodes CASMRAGEETQYF.

The V call is TRBV6-5, the J call TRBJ2-5; TRBD2 matches 10 bases. With the DNA end fitting TRBJ2-7 better, the J assignment may be wrong. This CDR3 is built from 15 residues. Germline CDR1 is MNHEY and CDR2 is SVGAGI. CDR3 bases: TGTGCCAGCAGACCCCCACTAGCGGGAACCCACGAGCAGTACTTC. Its protein is CASRPPLAGTHEQYF.

The V and J genes are TRBV18 and TRBJ2-1, with TRBD1 as a possible D gene (6 bases). Trimming cost V 5 bases and J 0 bases, with 11 bases left between them. The CDR3 loop spans 15 amino acids. The germline V gene encodes CDR1 KGHSH and CDR2 LQKENI. This CDR3 is CASSATGSSYNEQFF. CDR3 DNA: TGTGCCAGCTCAGCCACAGGGAGCTCCTACAATGAGCAGTTCTTC. The full variable domain, completed using reference TRBV18 and TRBJ2-1, is NAGVMQNPRHLVRRRGQEARLRCSPMKGHSHVYWYRQLPEEGLKFMVYLQKENIIDESGMPKERFSAEFPKEGPSILRIQQVVRGDSAAYFCASSATGSSYNEQFFGPGTRLTVL.

The rearrangement links TRBV27 to TRBJ1-2; no clear D. CDR3 size: 13 residues. Germline CDR1 reads MNHEY; CDR2 reads SMNVEV (reference sequence). Between the trimmed V and J ends, which lost 6 bases and 2 bases, there was a span of 10 bases. CDR3 nucleotide sequence: TGTGCCAGCAGCAATTCCGAGAACTATGGCTACACCTTC. The encoded protein is CASSNSENYGYTF.

This chain joins TRBV6-5 and TRBJ2-7, with D hard to call. The CDR3 has 13 amino acids. The germline V gene encodes CDR1 MNHEY and CDR2 SVGAGI. V lost 0 bases to trimming and J lost 3 bases, with 6 bases between them. Here the CDR3 DNA reads TGTGCCAGCAGTTACTCTCCTATCTACGAGCAGTACTTC. Translated, it gives CASSYSPIYEQYF.

V usage is TRBV19 and J usage is TRBJ2-7, with TRBD2 as a possible D gene (5 bases). This CDR3 comprises 14 residues. Germline V CDR1 and CDR2: LNHDA, SQIVND (reference sequence). V lost 5 bases to trimming and J lost 3 bases, with 14 bases between them. This CDR3 reads CASSSGLEYYEQYF. The CDR3 nucleotides read TGTGCCAGTAGTTCCGGACTGGAATACTACGAGCAGTACTTC.

The rearrangement joins TRBV6-6 to TRBJ2-1, with 8 bases lining up with TRBD2. J was trimmed by 0 bases and V by 2 bases; bases with no gene match: 3. The CDR3 has 16 residues. Per germline, CDR1 MNHNY and CDR2 SVGAGI (reference sequence). This chain's CDR3 is CASSYRGGSSYNEQFF. Written as DNA, the CDR3 is TGTGCCAGCAGTTACCGCGGGGGGAGCTCCTACAATGAGCAGTTCTTC.